These 18 T cell receptor beta chains were all obtained from the same sample, sequenced in a study of blood T cell repertoires in COVID-19. Profiling relied on immunoSEQ multiplex PCR, and the TCRdb table lists in-frame clones only, not all of them. The profile shows roughly 200,000 clones, about 88% of them singletons. The sample consisted of PBMCs or T cells enriched from blood (not recorded which). Receptors were obtained from a woman between 40 and 55 years old in a cohort exposed to, infected with or recovered from COVID-19 (not recorded which).

The gene calls are TRBV6-1 and TRBJ1-2; perhaps TRBD1 as D (5 bases). Germline values: CDR1 MNHNS, CDR2 SASEGT. V dropped 2 bases and J dropped 8 bases, with 15 bases sitting between them. The CDR3 length is 14 residues. As DNA, the CDR3 is TGTGCCAGCAGTGAACAGGGAGGGTACGGGGGCTACACCTTC. It yields the protein CASSEQGGYGGYTF.

The chain is built from TRBV20-1 and TRBJ1-1, with D possibly matching TRBD1 (5 bases). CDR1 DFQATT and CDR2 SNEGSKA come from the germline V gene (reference sequence). V was trimmed by 3 bases and J by 11 bases, leaving 22 bases between them. The length of the CDR3 is 14 residues. The CDR3 nucleotides read TGCAGTGCTAGTGGGGCCGGATCAGGGTTTACCGCTTTCTTT. Residues: CSASGAGSGFTAFF.

The gene calls are TRBV14 and TRBJ2-7; 7 bases map to TRBD1. CDR3 length: 13 amino acids. V trimming: 6 bases; J trimming: 6 bases; junction bases outside the gene matches: 8. Germline V CDR1 and CDR2: SGHDN, FVKESK. Here the CDR3 reads CASSTGEKSEQYF. In DNA form, the CDR3 reads TGTGCCAGCAGTACAGGGGAGAAGAGCGAGCAGTACTTC.

The chain employs TRBV18 and TRBJ2-7, with TRBD1 matching 10 bases. CDR1 and CDR2 from the germline V gene are KGHSH and LQKENI. The CDR3 contains 14 residues. V was clipped by 6 bases and J by 5 bases; unmatched bases: 7. The CDR3 DNA reads as TGTGCCAGCTCGCGGGGACAGGGGTTCAACGAGCAGTACTTC. Translation: CASSRGQGFNEQYF.

The chain uses TRBV15 and TRBJ1-1; the match to TRBD1 covers 7 bases. The CDR3 covers 17 residues. The germline CDR1 and CDR2 sequences are LNHNV and YYDKDF (reference sequence). Trimming cost V 1 base and J 3 bases; bases outside gene matches: 11. The DNA of the CDR3 is TGTGCCACCAGCAGAGGAGGAGACAGGGTTTCGTACACTGAAGCTTTCTTT. Its protein is CATSRGGDRVSYTEAFF.

This chain joins TRBV5-5 and TRBJ2-7; 11 bases match TRBD2. Germline-derived CDR1 and CDR2 are SGHKS and YYEKEE (reference sequence). This CDR3 has 17 residues. V dropped 2 bases and J dropped 0; count of bases not matched to a gene: 7. CDR3 DNA sequence: TGTGCCAGCAGCTTAAAACTAGCGGGGGAAAGCTCCTACGAGCAGTACTTC. Amino acids: CASSLKLAGESSYEQYF.

The chain is built from TRBV2 and TRBJ2-2, with a tentative D call TRBD1 (6 bases). The CDR3 has 15 residues. Germline V CDR1 and CDR2: SNHLY, FYNNEI. V was pared by 3 bases and J by 7 bases, with 15 bases between. As DNA, the CDR3 is TGTGCCAGCAGTGAGAGAGGACAGTCCCACGGGGAGCTGTTTTTT. Its translation is CASSERGQSHGELFF.

This chain links TRBV6-5 with TRBJ2-1; TRBD1 is a possible D gene (5 bases). Germline CDR1 reads MNHEY; CDR2 reads SVGAGI. V was cut by 6 bases and J by 0 bases, with 12 bases left in between. The CDR3 runs 15 residues. CDR3: CASSDRLSSYNEQFF. In nucleotides, the CDR3 is TGTGCCAGCAGCGACAGACTCAGCTCCTACAATGAGCAGTTCTTC.

This chain connects TRBV5-1 to TRBJ1-1; 9 bases line up with TRBD1. Per the germline V gene, CDR1 is SGHRS and CDR2 is YFSETQ. The trim removed 6 bases at V and 4 bases at J, leaving 10 bases unmatched. The CDR3 covers 15 residues. Written as DNA, the CDR3 is TGCGCCAGCACCCTGACAGGACAGGGGCCCACTGAAGCTTTCTTT. Amino acids: CASTLTGQGPTEAFF.

The V and J genes are TRBV2 and TRBJ2-4; a weak D match, TRBD1 (6 bases). Looked up from germline, CDR1 is SNHLY and CDR2 is FYNNEI. V lost 5 bases, J lost 2 bases, and 16 bases lay in between. CDR3 length equals 16 residues. This CDR3 is CASSPPQGITKNIQYF. DNA for the CDR3: TGTGCCAGCAGTCCTCCGCAGGGGATTACCAAAAACATTCAGTACTTC. Combining the CDR3 with reference TRBV2 and TRBJ2-4 gives the whole variable domain EPEVTQTPSHQVTQMGQEVILRCVPISNHLYFYWYRQILGQKVEFLVSFYNNEISEKSEIFDDQFSVERPDGSNFTLKIRSTKLEDSAMYFCASSPPQGITKNIQYFGAGTRLSVL.

The chain joins TRBV7-2 to TRBJ1-1; 10 bases agree with TRBD1. With 3 bases clipped from V and 6 bases from J, the junction kept 7 bases outside the gene matches. Germline V gene sequence: CDR1 SGHTA, CDR2 FQGNSA. The CDR3 has 15 residues. The CDR3 sequence: CASSFPPGQGSEAFF. The CDR3 nucleotides are TGTGCCAGCAGCTTTCCGCCGGGACAGGGGTCTGAAGCTTTCTTT.

The chain is built from TRBV5-1 and TRBJ2-2; 8 bases fit TRBD2. The CDR3 has 15 residues. Germline assignment: CDR1 SGHRS and CDR2 YFSETQ. V gave up 4 bases and J gave up 7 bases; unmatched junction bases: 9. Here the CDR3 DNA reads TGCGCCAGCAGCCTGGGACTAGAACCCCGCGGGGAGCTGTTTTTT. This gives the protein CASSLGLEPRGELFF.

This chain uses TRBV4-3 with TRBJ1-1; the match to TRBD1 covers 8 bases. The CDR3 has 13 amino acids. Trimming at V came to 5 bases and at J to 7 bases, leaving 6 bases not matched to a gene. CDR1 LGHNA and CDR2 YSLEER come from the germline V gene. The CDR3 DNA reads as TGCGCCAGCAGCTTGGACAGGGCGGATGAAGCTTTCTTT. It is translated as CASSLDRADEAFF.

This chain links TRBV6-5 with TRBJ2-2; 7 bases agree with TRBD1. CDR3 length: 15 amino acids. Germline trimming cut 5 bases from V and 5 bases from J; bases unmatched to any gene: 8. CDR1 is MNHEY, CDR2 SVGAGI, per germline. In DNA form, the CDR3 reads TGTGCCAGCAGTCCAAACAGGGGAAGAACCGGGGAGCTGTTTTTT. Translated, it gives CASSPNRGRTGELFF.

The V call is TRBV5-1, the J call TRBJ1-2; the D gene is possibly TRBD1 (5 bases). V shed 0 bases and J shed 3 bases, with 27 bases lying between them. The CDR3 loop spans 20 amino acids. Germline V gene sequence: CDR1 SGHRS, CDR2 YFSETQ. CDR3 in DNA: TGCGCCAGCAGCTTGGCGACCCCGAATCACCAATCGACAGCCGACTATGGCTACACCTTC. Residues: CASSLATPNHQSTADYGYTF.

This chain links TRBV29-1 with TRBJ2-1; 10 nucleotides agree with TRBD1. The germline CDR1 and CDR2 sequences are SQVTM and ANQGSEA. This CDR3 is 16 amino acids long. The J segment lost 6 bases and the V segment lost 0 bases, leaving 8 bases of the junction unmatched. CDR3 DNA sequence: TGCAGCGTTGAAGATGGCGGGACAGGGGTAGTCAATGAGCAGTTCTTC. Amino acids: CSVEDGGTGVVNEQFF.

This chain links TRBV2 with TRBJ2-2; weak D call: TRBD2 (5 bases). The germline gives CDR1 SNHLY, CDR2 FYNNEI. V lost 3 bases to trimming and J lost 0 bases, with 11 bases between them. The CDR3 extends over 16 amino acids. CDR3 residues: CASSDLRGTNTGELFF. The CDR3 nucleotides are TGTGCCAGCAGTGACCTGAGAGGGACGAACACCGGGGAGCTGTTTTTT.

V usage is TRBV9 and J usage is TRBJ2-7, with D possibly matching TRBD1 (6 bases). Germline V gene lookup returns CDR1 SGDLS and CDR2 YYNGEE. Trimming left V 0 bases short and J 5 bases short, with 15 bases between. The CDR3 is 15 amino acids. For the CDR3, the DNA is TGTGCCAGCAGCGTAGGCTCCAGGGGTATCAACGAGCAGTACTTC. Translated: CASSVGSRGINEQYF.